This T cell receptor (beta chain) was identified during a study of blood T cell repertoires in COVID-19. Study-wide background: Whether acute or convalescent, the COVID-19 samples came from the United States, Italy and Spain. T cells, B-cell-depleted T cells, or PBMCs supplied cDNA or gDNA.

Original handling: Scientists estimated how many nucleated cells there were by amplifying reference gene primers. Libraries were prepared by immunoSEQ multiplex PCR; TCRdb keeps only in-frame clonotypes and omits some of them. V and J calls and clone size are given by that table; D and trimming were obtained from the DNA. The sample lists tens of thousands of clones; about four fifths were seen once. The CDR3 has 15 residues. V was cut by 3 bases and J by 2 bases, with 13 bases left in between. Germline CDR1 LGHNT, CDR2 FRNRAP. The sample was peripheral blood. The sequence was collected from a woman of 80 years or more with active or convalescent COVID-19. The rearrangement links TRBV12-5 to TRBJ1-2; D is possibly TRBD1 (5 bases). This CDR3 reads CASGFNQGNNYGYTF. For the CDR3, the DNA is TGTGCTAGTGGTTTCAACCAGGGAAACAACTATGGCTACACCTTC. The full variable domain, with the rest looked up from reference TRBV12-5 and TRBJ1-2, is DARVTQTPRHKVTEMGQEVTMRCQPILGHNTVFWYRQTMMQGLELLAYFRNRAPLDDSGMPKDRFSAEMPDATLATLKIQPSEPRDSAVYFCASGFNQGNNYGYTFGSGTRLTVV.